Listed below are T cell receptor beta chains from one sample, sequenced in a study of T cell responses to AZD1222 COVID-19 vaccine. Here immunoSEQ multiplex PCR was the method, and the copy in TCRdb shows in-frame clones only, minus some. Found here are approximately 140,000 clones, roughly 92% of them singletons; the top ten hold under 4.5%. The sample consisted of peripheral blood, taken 28 days after the second AZD1222 dose. All receptors derive from an adult who received the AZD1222 COVID-19 vaccine. CDR3s include the opening cysteine and the closing phenylalanine or tryptophan. Fields, in order: J gene, D gene, V gene, clone size, CDR3 protein, CDR3 DNA. A D gene is named only where the DNA matches it firmly. Clone size is not always given. Where it is, it says once, few, many or a class for expanded clones.

>TRBJ1-1|.|TRBV6-1|.
CASSEVGGAEAFF
TGTGCCAGCAGTGAAGTCGGGGGAGCTGAAGCTTTCTTT
>TRBJ2-1|.|TRBV7-2|.
CASSLAGGYQHEQFF
TGTGCCAGCAGCTTAGCGGGGGGATACCAACATGAGCAGTTCTTC
>TRBJ2-5|.|TRBV2|once
CASSDSGFEWTQYF
TGTGCCAGCAGTGACTCGGGGTTTGAATGGACCCAGTACTTC
>TRBJ1-2|.|TRBV7-2|.
CASTTYTDRGYTF
TGTGCCAGCACCACCTACACGGATCGGGGCTACACCTTC
>TRBJ2-7|.|TRBV28|.
CASSLVTGSTFSYEQYF
TGTGCCAGCAGTTTGGTGACCGGGAGTACGTTTTCTTACGAGCAGTACTTC
>TRBJ2-5|TRBD1|TRBV9|.
CASSSRQGIQETQYF
TGTGCCAGCAGCTCCCGACAGGGAATCCAAGAGACCCAGTACTTC
>TRBJ2-3|TRBD2|TRBV6-2/TRBV6-3|.
CASSSLRRAGGGTQYF
TGTGCCAGCAGTTCCCTCCGGAGAGCGGGAGGCGGTACGCAGTATTTT
>TRBJ1-1|.|TRBV6-6|.
CASTNRGGYTEAFF
TGTGCCAGCACAAACCGGGGGGGATACACTGAAGCTTTCTTT
>TRBJ2-7|.|TRBV27|.
CASSLSTAGGQYF
TGTGCCAGCAGTTTATCGACAGCCGGTGGGCAGTACTTC
>TRBJ2-7|.|TRBV19|.
CATSLGTGSLPYEQYF
TGTGCCACCTCATTGGGGACGGGGTCTCTTCCCTACGAGCAGTACTTC
>TRBJ1-1|.|TRBV18|.
CASSPQEVFNTEAFF
TGTGCCAGCTCACCACAGGAAGTGTTTAACACTGAAGCTTTCTTT
>TRBJ2-1|TRBD2|TRBV25-1|once
CASSVFSGGTYNEQFF
TGTGCCAGCAGTGTTTTTAGCGGGGGGACCTACAATGAGCAGTTCTTC
>TRBJ2-3|.|TRBV7-7|.
CASSLGTLSTDTQYF
TGTGCTAGCAGCCTCGGGACCCTGAGCACAGATACGCAGTATTTT
>TRBJ1-4|.|TRBV7-2|.
CASSTGSPATNEKLFF
TGTGCCAGCAGCACCGGGAGTCCCGCAACTAATGAAAAACTGTTTTTT
>TRBJ2-7|TRBD1|TRBV19|once
CASSRGGFPYEQYF
TGTGCCAGTAGCCGAGGGGGCTTTCCCTACGAGCAGTACTTC
>TRBJ2-2|.|TRBV10-1|.
CASLRDVGSTGELFF
TGCGCCAGCCTACGGGATGTTGGAAGCACCGGGGAGCTGTTTTTT
>TRBJ1-3|.|TRBV10-3|.
CAISPRDLGNTIYF
TGTGCCATCAGCCCCCGGGACCTAGGGAACACCATATATTTT
>TRBJ2-5|.|TRBV4-1|.
CASSQPTGAGNQETQYF
TGCGCCAGCAGCCAACCTACCGGTGCCGGGAATCAAGAGACCCAGTACTTC
>TRBJ2-7|TRBD1|TRBV13|.
CASSLNRGTGLFLGEQYF
TGTGCCAGCAGCCTCAACCGGGGGACAGGGTTGTTTCTGGGCGAGCAGTACTTC
>TRBJ2-7|TRBD1|TRBV4-2|once
CASSQKQGYEQYF
TGTGCCAGCAGCCAGAAACAGGGGTACGAGCAGTACTTC
>TRBJ2-3|TRBD2|TRBV3-1/TRBV3-2|.
CASSQDIGPGGDTQYF
TGTGCCAGCAGCCAAGATATTGGACCGGGAGGAGATACGCAGTATTTT
>TRBJ2-5|.|TRBV18|.
CASSEQVETQYF
TGTGCCAGCTCTGAACAGGTCGAGACCCAGTACTTC
>TRBJ2-3|.|TRBV5-1|.
CASYKWDTDTQYF
TGCGCCAGCTACAAATGGGACACAGATACGCAGTATTTT
>TRBJ1-5|TRBD1|TRBV2|.
CASSEYQGGQPQHF
TGTGCCAGCAGTGAATACCAGGGGGGTCAGCCCCAGCATTTT
>TRBJ2-1|TRBD2|TRBV10-3|.
CAISDRLAGDSYNEQFF
TGTGCCATCAGTGATAGACTAGCGGGCGACTCCTACAATGAGCAGTTCTTC
>TRBJ2-2|.|TRBV7-3|once
CASSLHGVGTGELFF
TGTGCCAGCAGCTTACACGGGGTGGGAACCGGGGAGCTGTTTTTT
>TRBJ2-1|TRBD1|TRBV6-2/TRBV6-3|.
CASSLTGTGGNEQFF
TGTGCCAGCAGTTTAACCGGGACAGGGGGTAATGAGCAGTTCTTC
>TRBJ1-4|.|TRBV9|.
CASSVGGYPNEKLFF
TGTGCCAGCAGCGTAGGGGGGTACCCTAATGAAAAACTGTTTTTT
>TRBJ1-6|TRBD1|TRBV11-2|once
CASNFRRDSQNSPLHF
TGTGCCAGCAACTTCAGACGGGACAGCCAAAATTCACCCCTCCACTTT
>TRBJ1-2|.|TRBV19|.
CASSIGSSNSYGYTF
TGTGCCAGTAGTATAGGATCCAGTAACTCGTATGGCTACACCTTC
>TRBJ1-2|TRBD1|TRBV28|.
CASSFSGQGARGYTF
TGTGCCAGCAGTTTCTCGGGACAGGGGGCTCGCGGCTACACCTTC
>TRBJ2-1|TRBD2|TRBV7-9|.
CASSPGLAGSSYNEQFF
TGTGCCAGCAGCCCGGGACTAGCGGGCAGCTCCTACAATGAGCAGTTCTTC
>TRBJ2-2|.|TRBV6-5|once
CASSSHRAGELFF
TGTGCCAGCAGCTCCCACAGAGCCGGGGAGCTGTTTTTT
>TRBJ2-5|.|TRBV9|.
CASSAGGGETQYF
TGTGCCAGCAGCGCCGGAGGGGGGGAGACCCAGTACTTC
>TRBJ2-5|TRBD1|TRBV4-2|once
CASSQGTGVNQETQYF
TGTGCCAGCAGCCAGGGGACAGGCGTTAATCAAGAGACCCAGTACTTC
>TRBJ1-2|.|TRBV4-1|once
CASSPRLTENYGYTF
TGCGCCAGCAGCCCAAGGCTGACAGAGAACTATGGCTACACCTTC
>TRBJ2-1|.|TRBV9|.
CASSVAPQGREQFF
TGTGCCAGCAGCGTAGCTCCGCAAGGGAGGGAGCAGTTCTTC
>TRBJ2-7|TRBD1|TRBV2|.
CASSRTGGGDEQYF
TGTGCCAGCTCGAGGACAGGGGGCGGGGACGAGCAGTACTTC
>TRBJ2-1|TRBD2|TRBV11-2|.
CASSRLRGGSYNEQFF
TGTGCCAGCAGCCGCCTCCGCGGGGGTTCCTACAATGAGCAGTTCTTC
>TRBJ2-1|.|TRBV7-8|.
CASSLGAYNEQFF
TGTGCCAGCAGCTTAGGCGCCTACAATGAGCAGTTCTTC
>TRBJ1-1|.|TRBV4-1|once
CASSPSTVMNTEAFF
TGCGCCAGCAGCCCTTCGACAGTCATGAACACTGAAGCTTTCTTT
>TRBJ2-7|TRBD1|TRBV9|.
CASSPKDRSYEQYF
TGTGCCAGCAGCCCGAAGGACAGGAGCTACGAGCAGTACTTC
>TRBJ2-5|.|TRBV28|.
CASSGGGVQETQYF
TGTGCCAGCAGCGGTGGAGGAGTTCAAGAGACCCAGTACTTC
>TRBJ2-1|.|TRBV2|.
CASRAQGNTRYNEQFF
TGTGCCAGCAGGGCACAGGGTAACACTCGCTACAATGAGCAGTTCTTC
>TRBJ2-7|.|TRBV7-2|.
CASSLTAASSYEQYF
TGTGCCAGCAGCTTAACGGCCGCCAGCTCCTACGAGCAGTACTTC
>TRBJ1-4|TRBD1|TRBV7-3|.
CASSPTGGTNEKLFF
TGTGCCAGCAGCCCAACAGGGGGTACTAATGAAAAACTGTTTTTT
>TRBJ2-7|.|TRBV3-1/TRBV3-2|.
CASSHDSYEQYF
TGTGCCAGCAGCCACGACAGCTACGAGCAGTACTTC
>TRBJ1-5|TRBD1|TRBV6-2/TRBV6-3|.
CASSPRGDRDSNQPQHF
TGTGCCAGCAGTCCCAGGGGTGACAGGGATAGCAATCAGCCCCAGCATTTT
>TRBJ2-5|.|TRBV11-3|.
CASSWTGGHQETQYF
TGTGCCAGCAGCTGGACCGGGGGGCACCAAGAGACCCAGTACTTC
>TRBJ1-5|.|TRBV6-6|.
CASFEGLLNQPQHF
TGTGCCTCCTTCGAGGGGTTACTCAATCAGCCCCAGCATTTT
>TRBJ2-1|.|TRBV6-6|many
CASSRPYNEQFF
TGTGCCAGCAGCCGACCCTACAATGAGCAGTTCTTC
>TRBJ1-2|.|TRBV3-1/TRBV3-2|.
CASSRKGTRPWGYTF
TGTGCCAGCAGTCGCAAGGGAACTCGGCCCTGGGGCTACACCTTC
>TRBJ2-2|TRBD2|TRBV6-5|.
CATTSVSTGELFF
TGTGCCACTACTAGCGTTAGCACCGGGGAGCTGTTTTTT